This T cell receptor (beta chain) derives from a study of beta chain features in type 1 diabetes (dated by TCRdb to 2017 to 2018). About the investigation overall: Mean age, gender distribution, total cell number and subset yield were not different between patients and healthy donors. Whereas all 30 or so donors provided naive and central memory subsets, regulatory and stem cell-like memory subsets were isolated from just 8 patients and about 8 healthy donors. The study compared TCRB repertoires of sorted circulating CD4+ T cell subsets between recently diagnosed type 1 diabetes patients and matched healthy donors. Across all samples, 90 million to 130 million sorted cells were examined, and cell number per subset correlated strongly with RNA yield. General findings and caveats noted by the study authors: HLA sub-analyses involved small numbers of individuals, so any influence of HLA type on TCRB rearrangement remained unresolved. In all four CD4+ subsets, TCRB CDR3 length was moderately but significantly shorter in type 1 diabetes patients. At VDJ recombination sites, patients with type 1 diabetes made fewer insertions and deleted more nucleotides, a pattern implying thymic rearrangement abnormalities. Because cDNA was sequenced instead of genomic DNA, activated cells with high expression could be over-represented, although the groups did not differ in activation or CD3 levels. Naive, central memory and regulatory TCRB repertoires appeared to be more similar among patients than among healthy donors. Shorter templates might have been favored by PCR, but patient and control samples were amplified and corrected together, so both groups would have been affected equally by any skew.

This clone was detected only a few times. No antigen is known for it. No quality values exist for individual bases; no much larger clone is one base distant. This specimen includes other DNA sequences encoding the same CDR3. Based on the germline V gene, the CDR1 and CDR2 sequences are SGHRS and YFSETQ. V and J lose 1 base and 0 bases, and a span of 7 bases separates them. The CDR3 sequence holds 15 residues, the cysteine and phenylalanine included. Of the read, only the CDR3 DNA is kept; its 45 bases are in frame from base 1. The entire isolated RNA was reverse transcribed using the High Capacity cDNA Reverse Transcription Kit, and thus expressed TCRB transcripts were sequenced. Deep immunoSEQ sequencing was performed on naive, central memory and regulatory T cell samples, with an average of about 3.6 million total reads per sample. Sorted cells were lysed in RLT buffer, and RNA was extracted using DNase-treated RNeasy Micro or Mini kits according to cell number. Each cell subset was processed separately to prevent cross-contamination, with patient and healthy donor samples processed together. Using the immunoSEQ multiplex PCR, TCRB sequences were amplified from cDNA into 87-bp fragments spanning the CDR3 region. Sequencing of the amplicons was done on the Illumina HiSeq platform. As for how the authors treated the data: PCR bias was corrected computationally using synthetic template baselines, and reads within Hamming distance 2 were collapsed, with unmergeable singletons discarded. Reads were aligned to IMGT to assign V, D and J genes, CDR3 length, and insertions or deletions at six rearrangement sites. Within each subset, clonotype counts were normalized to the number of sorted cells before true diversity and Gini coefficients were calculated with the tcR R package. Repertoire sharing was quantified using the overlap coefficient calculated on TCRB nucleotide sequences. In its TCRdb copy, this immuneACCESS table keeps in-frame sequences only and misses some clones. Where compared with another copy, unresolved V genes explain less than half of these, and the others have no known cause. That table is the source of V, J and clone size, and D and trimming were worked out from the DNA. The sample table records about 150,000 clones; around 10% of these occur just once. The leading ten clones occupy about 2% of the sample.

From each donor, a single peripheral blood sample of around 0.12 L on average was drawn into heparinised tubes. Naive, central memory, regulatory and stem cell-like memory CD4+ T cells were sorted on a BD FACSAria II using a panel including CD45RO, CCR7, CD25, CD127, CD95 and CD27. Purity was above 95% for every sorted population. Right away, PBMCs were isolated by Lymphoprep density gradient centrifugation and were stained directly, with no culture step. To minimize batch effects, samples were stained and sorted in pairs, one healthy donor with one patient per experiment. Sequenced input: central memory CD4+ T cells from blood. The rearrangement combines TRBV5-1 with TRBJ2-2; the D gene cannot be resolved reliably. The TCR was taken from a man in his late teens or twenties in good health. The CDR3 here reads CASSLNSANTGELFF. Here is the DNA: TGCGCCAGCAGCTTGAACAGCGCGAACACCGGGGAGCTGTTTTTT.